Listed below are T cell receptor beta chains from one sample, sequenced in a study of cytomegalovirus exposure and HLA in healthy donors. Data came from immunoSEQ multiplex PCR; TCRdb stores just in-frame clones and leaves some out. The sample lists roughly 130,000 clones; 65% to 75% were seen once. Material: PBMCs. The receptors were gathered from a man aged 35 to 55 in good health and CMV-seropositive. The CDR3 runs from the conserved cysteine through the conserved F or W. Fields, in order: V gene, J gene, D gene, clone size, CDR3 DNA, CDR3 protein. A D gene is named only where the DNA matches it firmly. A clone size is listed for some rows: how often the clone was seen (once, few, many), or a class if it is expanded.

V gene: TRBV20-1
J gene: TRBJ1-1
D gene: .
clone size: few
CDR3 DNA: TGCAGTGCTAGTGGGGCGGCTGAAGCTTTCTTT
CDR3 protein: CSASGAAEAFF

V gene: TRBV6-1
J gene: TRBJ1-1
D gene: .
clone size: .
CDR3 DNA: TGTGCCAGCACCGGGCAGGGGCTGAACACTGAAGCTTTCTTT
CDR3 protein: CASTGQGLNTEAFF

V gene: TRBV28
J gene: TRBJ1-6
D gene: .
clone size: .
CDR3 DNA: TGTGCCAGCAGCCCCGGCGGAAACCTCTATAATTCACCCCTCCACTTT
CDR3 protein: CASSPGGNLYNSPLHF

V gene: TRBV30
J gene: TRBJ2-5
D gene: .
clone size: .
CDR3 DNA: TGTGCCTGGAGCCCTGGGGGGGCTGAGGAGACCCAGTACTTC
CDR3 protein: CAWSPGGAEETQYF

V gene: TRBV5-4
J gene: TRBJ2-7
D gene: TRBD2
clone size: .
CDR3 DNA: TGTGCCAGCAGCTTGGGCGGGGGGACCTCCTACGAGCAGTACTTC
CDR3 protein: CASSLGGGTSYEQYF

V gene: TRBV19
J gene: TRBJ1-2
D gene: TRBD1
clone size: .
CDR3 DNA: TGTGCCAGTAGTCAACAGGGGTATGGCTACACCTTC
CDR3 protein: CASSQQGYGYTF

V gene: TRBV2
J gene: TRBJ2-7
D gene: TRBD2
clone size: .
CDR3 DNA: TGTGCCAGCAGTGGCGGGGGAGGAAGCTCCTACGAGCAGTACTTC
CDR3 protein: CASSGGGGSSYEQYF

V gene: TRBV7-8
J gene: TRBJ2-6
D gene: .
clone size: .
CDR3 DNA: TGTGCCAGCAGCTTAGCGGGGAGGACGATCTCTGGGGCCAACGTCCTGACTTTC
CDR3 protein: CASSLAGRTISGANVLTF

V gene: TRBV7-9
J gene: TRBJ2-2
D gene: .
clone size: .
CDR3 DNA: TGTGCCAGCAGCTTAATTGGTAGGAGAACCGGGGAGCTGTTTTTT
CDR3 protein: CASSLIGRRTGELFF

V gene: TRBV19
J gene: TRBJ1-5
D gene: .
clone size: .
CDR3 DNA: TGTGCCAGTAGTATATCCCCCACGGCAGGGTTTGGCAATCAGCCCCAGCATTTT
CDR3 protein: CASSISPTAGFGNQPQHF

V gene: TRBV11-3
J gene: TRBJ2-2
D gene: .
clone size: .
CDR3 DNA: TGTGCCAGCAGCTTCTCGGTGGCCGGGGAGCTGTTTTTT
CDR3 protein: CASSFSVAGELFF

V gene: TRBV4-1
J gene: TRBJ2-5
D gene: TRBD2
clone size: .
CDR3 DNA: TGCGCCAGCAGCCAAGGGTCGCGGGGGGACGAGACCCAGTACTTC
CDR3 protein: CASSQGSRGDETQYF

V gene: TRBV7-2
J gene: TRBJ2-7
D gene: TRBD2
clone size: .
CDR3 DNA: TGTGCCAGCAGCACGGTTCTAGCGGGAGGGAAGTACTTC
CDR3 protein: CASSTVLAGGKYF

V gene: TRBV7-9
J gene: TRBJ2-2
D gene: TRBD1
clone size: .
CDR3 DNA: TGTGCCAGCAGCATGGGACAGGGGTATGACACCGGGGAGCTGTTTTTT
CDR3 protein: CASSMGQGYDTGELFF

V gene: TRBV29-1
J gene: TRBJ2-7
D gene: TRBD1
clone size: .
CDR3 DNA: TGCAGCGTGGGACAGACCTACGAGCAGTACTTC
CDR3 protein: CSVGQTYEQYF

V gene: TRBV9
J gene: TRBJ2-7
D gene: .
clone size: .
CDR3 DNA: TGTGCCAGCAGCGTAGAAGCTAGTCCCTACGAGCAGTACTTC
CDR3 protein: CASSVEASPYEQYF

V gene: TRBV6-1
J gene: TRBJ2-7
D gene: TRBD1
clone size: .
CDR3 DNA: TGTGCCAGCAGGGTCGGACAGGGCAGGCAGTACTTC
CDR3 protein: CASRVGQGRQYF

V gene: TRBV5-4
J gene: TRBJ1-4
D gene: TRBD1
clone size: .
CDR3 DNA: TGTGCCAGCAGCCTACAGGGGCAAAATGAAAAACTGTTTTTT
CDR3 protein: CASSLQGQNEKLFF

V gene: TRBV5-4
J gene: TRBJ2-3
D gene: TRBD2
clone size: .
CDR3 DNA: TGTGCCAGCAGCCGTGGACTAGCGGGGGAGGGGGAAAGCACAGATACGCAGTATTTT
CDR3 protein: CASSRGLAGEGESTDTQYF

V gene: TRBV10-3
J gene: TRBJ1-1
D gene: TRBD1
clone size: .
CDR3 DNA: TGTGCCATCAAACAGGGGGCTATGAACACTGAAGCTTTCTTT
CDR3 protein: CAIKQGAMNTEAFF

V gene: TRBV6-1
J gene: TRBJ2-7
D gene: TRBD1
clone size: few
CDR3 DNA: TGTGCCAGCAGTGAAGGGACAGGGGGAGGCTACGAGCAGTACTTC
CDR3 protein: CASSEGTGGGYEQYF

V gene: TRBV4-1
J gene: TRBJ2-7
D gene: .
clone size: .
CDR3 DNA: TGCGCCAGCAGCCGAGAAGATGACAGGAACGCCTACGAGCAGTACTTC
CDR3 protein: CASSREDDRNAYEQYF

V gene: TRBV28
J gene: TRBJ2-7
D gene: TRBD1
clone size: .
CDR3 DNA: TGTGCCAGCAGTTTACCGGGACAGGGCTACGAGCAGTACTTC
CDR3 protein: CASSLPGQGYEQYF

V gene: TRBV27
J gene: TRBJ2-5
D gene: TRBD2
clone size: .
CDR3 DNA: TGTGCCAGCAGTCCACGGACTAGCGGGGGGAAAGATCGAGAGACCCAGTACTTC
CDR3 protein: CASSPRTSGGKDRETQYF

V gene: TRBV5-6
J gene: TRBJ2-2
D gene: .
clone size: .
CDR3 DNA: TGTGCCAGCTCCCGTGCGGGGACCGGGGAGCTGTTTTTT
CDR3 protein: CASSRAGTGELFF

V gene: TRBV12-5
J gene: TRBJ1-2
D gene: .
clone size: .
CDR3 DNA: TGTGCTAGTGGACCCTCTATGAGGGCCTTTAACTATGGCTACACCTTC
CDR3 protein: CASGPSMRAFNYGYTF

V gene: TRBV28
J gene: TRBJ1-5
D gene: .
clone size: .
CDR3 DNA: TGTGCCAGCAGTTACAGGAATTCGGGCCAGCCCCAGCATTTT
CDR3 protein: CASSYRNSGQPQHF

V gene: TRBV6-1
J gene: TRBJ2-7
D gene: TRBD1
clone size: .
CDR3 DNA: TGTGCCAGCAGTGCCATACAGGGGGCGGGATACGAGCAGTACTTC
CDR3 protein: CASSAIQGAGYEQYF

V gene: TRBV10-3
J gene: TRBJ1-1
D gene: TRBD1
clone size: .
CDR3 DNA: TGTGCCATCCAGGACAGGGTAGGGCTCGGCACTGAAGCTTTCTTT
CDR3 protein: CAIQDRVGLGTEAFF

V gene: TRBV7-9
J gene: TRBJ2-7
D gene: .
clone size: .
CDR3 DNA: TGTGCCAGCAGCTTCACAGGGAATCTCTACGAGCAGTACTTC
CDR3 protein: CASSFTGNLYEQYF

V gene: TRBV5-1
J gene: TRBJ2-2
D gene: .
clone size: .
CDR3 DNA: TGCGCCAGCGGGTCCCTAGGCAGGAACACCGGGGAGCTGTTTTTT
CDR3 protein: CASGSLGRNTGELFF

V gene: TRBV6-5
J gene: TRBJ2-7
D gene: .
clone size: few
CDR3 DNA: TGTGCCAGCAGTCTACAGGGCCCCGGACGGGCCGAGCAGTACTTC
CDR3 protein: CASSLQGPGRAEQYF

V gene: TRBV28
J gene: TRBJ1-5
D gene: .
clone size: .
CDR3 DNA: TGTGCCAGCAGTTTCCGCAGACAGACAAGCAATCAGCCCCAGCATTTT
CDR3 protein: CASSFRRQTSNQPQHF

V gene: TRBV19
J gene: TRBJ2-5
D gene: .
clone size: .
CDR3 DNA: TGTGCCAGTAGTAGTGGACAGCAAGAGACCCAGTACTTC
CDR3 protein: CASSSGQQETQYF

V gene: TRBV5-1
J gene: TRBJ2-1
D gene: TRBD2
clone size: .
CDR3 DNA: TGCGCCAGCAGCTTGGGGGGACTAGCGTCCTACAATGAGCAGTTCTTC
CDR3 protein: CASSLGGLASYNEQFF

V gene: TRBV28
J gene: TRBJ2-1
D gene: TRBD2
clone size: once
CDR3 DNA: TGTGCCAGCAGTACCGGGGGGACGAGCTCCTACAATGAGCAGTTCTTC
CDR3 protein: CASSTGGTSSYNEQFF

V gene: TRBV27
J gene: TRBJ2-7
D gene: .
clone size: .
CDR3 DNA: TGTGCCAGCAGTAGCTACAGGGTAAACGAGCAGTACTTC
CDR3 protein: CASSSYRVNEQYF

V gene: TRBV7-8
J gene: TRBJ2-7
D gene: TRBD1
clone size: .
CDR3 DNA: TGTGCCAGCAGCTTAAGGGGCACAGGGGGCATATTCTCCTACGAGCAGTACTTC
CDR3 protein: CASSLRGTGGIFSYEQYF